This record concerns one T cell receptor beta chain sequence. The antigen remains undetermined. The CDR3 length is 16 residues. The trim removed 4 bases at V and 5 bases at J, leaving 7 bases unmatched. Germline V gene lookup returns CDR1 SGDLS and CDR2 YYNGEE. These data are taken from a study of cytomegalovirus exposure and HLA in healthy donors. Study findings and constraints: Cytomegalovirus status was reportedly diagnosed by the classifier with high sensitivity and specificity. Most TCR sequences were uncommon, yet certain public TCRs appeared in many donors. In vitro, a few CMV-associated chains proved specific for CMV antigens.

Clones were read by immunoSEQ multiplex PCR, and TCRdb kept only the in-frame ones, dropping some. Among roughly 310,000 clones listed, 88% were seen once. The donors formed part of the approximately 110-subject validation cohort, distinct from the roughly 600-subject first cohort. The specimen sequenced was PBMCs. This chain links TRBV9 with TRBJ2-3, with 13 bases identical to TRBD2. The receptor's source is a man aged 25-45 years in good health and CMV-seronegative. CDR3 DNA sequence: TGTGCCAGCAGCAACCGACTAGCGGGGGGTATAGATACGCAGTATTTT. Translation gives CASSNRLAGGIDTQYF. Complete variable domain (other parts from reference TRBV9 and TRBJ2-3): DSGVTQTPKHLITATGQRVTLRCSPRSGDLSVYWYQQSLDQGLQFLIQYYNGEERAKGNILERFSAQQFPDLHSELNLSSLELGDSALYFCASSNRLAGGIDTQYFGPGTRLTVL.